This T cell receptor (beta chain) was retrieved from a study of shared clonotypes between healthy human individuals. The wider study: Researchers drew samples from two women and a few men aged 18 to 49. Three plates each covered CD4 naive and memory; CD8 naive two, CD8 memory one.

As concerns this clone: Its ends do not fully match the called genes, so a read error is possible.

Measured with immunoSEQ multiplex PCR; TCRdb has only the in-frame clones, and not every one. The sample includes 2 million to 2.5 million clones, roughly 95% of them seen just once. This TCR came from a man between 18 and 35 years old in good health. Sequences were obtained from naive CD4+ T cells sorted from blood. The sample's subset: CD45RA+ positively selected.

The CDR3 DNA reads as TGTGCTAGCAGCCCATCTAGCACCCACGAGCAGTACTTC. This gives the protein CASSPSSTHEQYF. V usage is TRBV7-7 and J usage is TRBJ2-7; maybe TRBD2 (5 bases). Germline loops: CDR1 SSHAT, CDR2 FNYEAQ (reference sequence). This CDR3 is built from 13 residues.